Below are 10 T cell receptor beta chains sequenced from a single sample in a study of blood T cell repertoires in COVID-19. The assay was immunoSEQ multiplex PCR, and TCRdb's table has in-frame clones only and misses some. Among 160,000 or so clones listed, approximately 90% were seen once. Sequenced material: PBMCs or T cells enriched from blood (not recorded which). These TCRs come from a woman aged 45-65 years who had recovered from COVID-19.

The CDR3 DNA reads as TGCGCCAGCAGCCAAGGTCGGGGGGTTACGCAGTATTTT. Translated: CASSQGRGVTQYF. The rearrangement joins TRBV4-3 to TRBJ2-3; 7 nucleotides match TRBD2. CDR1 LGHNA and CDR2 YSLEER come from the germline V gene. V shed 1 base and J 8 bases; nucleotides not matched to a gene: 3. The CDR3 totals 13 residues.

In its sample, this clone was seen a few times. This chain connects TRBV6-2 or TRBV6-3 to TRBJ1-1; D is unclear. CDR1 and CDR2 (germline): MNHEY, SVGEGT. V lost 5 bases and J lost 1, with 8 bases in between. This CDR3 has 13 amino acids. CDR3 nucleotide sequence: TGTGCCAGCAGTAATACCGGGAACACTGAAGCTTTCTTT. This translates into CASSNTGNTEAFF.

The chain uses TRBV19 and TRBJ1-6; 8 bases match TRBD1. Germline V lookup: CDR1 LNHDA, CDR2 SQIVND (reference sequence). After removal of 1 base from V and 5 bases from J, the junction contained 4 bases not matched to a gene. The CDR3 covers 16 residues. The CDR3 DNA follows: TGTGCCAGTAGTATAGGCGGACAGGGTAATAATTCACCCCTCCACTTT. It is translated as CASSIGGQGNNSPLHF.

V usage is TRBV2 and J usage is TRBJ2-5; 7 bases align to TRBD2. Germline CDR1 SNHLY, CDR2 FYNNEI. This CDR3 comprises 13 residues. The J segment lost 1 base and the V segment lost 5 bases, leaving 1 base of the junction unmatched. CDR3 nucleotide sequence: TGTGCCAGCAGTAGCGGGACCCAAGAGACCCAGTACTTC. It yields the protein CASSSGTQETQYF.

The chain has TRBV5-8 and TRBJ1-6; D remains unclear. V lost 7 bases and J lost 11, with 4 bases in between. The germline CDR1 and CDR2 sequences are SGHTS and YDEGEE. CDR3 length: 9 residues. The CDR3 here is CASGPPLHF. The CDR3 DNA follows: TGTGCCAGCGGGCCACCCCTCCACTTT.

This rearrangement joins TRBV9 to TRBJ2-7; 11 bases are a match to TRBD1. This CDR3 comprises 15 residues. The trim removed 1 base at V and 5 bases at J, leaving 5 bases unmatched. CDR1 and CDR2 (germline): SGDLS, YYNGEE. The CDR3 bases are TGTGCCAGCAGCGTAAACGGACAGGGGGCGAACGAGCAGTACTTC. Its translation is CASSVNGQGANEQYF.

Turning to this clone: Other DNA sequences in the sample encode the same CDR3. This sequence joins TRBV7-2 and TRBJ2-5; TRBD2 might be the D (7 bases). This CDR3 is built from 15 residues. V lost 0 bases and J 9 bases, leaving 17 bases between the germline ends. CDR1 is SGHTA and CDR2 is FQGNSA in the germline V gene. CDR3 protein: CASSLAGRGGGSQYF. The CDR3 DNA reads TGTGCCAGCAGCTTAGCGGGGCGGGGAGGGGGGTCCCAGTACTTC.

There are a few counts of this clone. J is TRBJ1-1 and V is TRBV24-1, with D possibly matching TRBD1 (6 bases). CDR3 length: 14 amino acids. CDR1 KGHDR and CDR2 SFDVKD come from the germline V gene. V gave up 5 bases and J gave up 0 bases, with 9 bases separating them. The CDR3, as DNA: TGTGCCACCAGTGCGGGACACGTGAACACTGAAGCTTTCTTT. Protein product: CATSAGHVNTEAFF.

The chain links TRBV30 to TRBJ2-3; no clear D. The CDR3 length is 13 residues. V lost 1 base to trimming and J lost 2 bases, with 7 bases between them. The germline V gene has CDR1 GTSNPN and CDR2 SVGIG (reference sequence). CDR3 in amino acids: CAWSGLATDTQYF. In DNA form, the CDR3 reads TGTGCCTGGAGTGGGTTAGCCACAGATACGCAGTATTTT. Complete variable domain (other parts from reference TRBV30 and TRBJ2-3): SQTIHQWPATLVQPVGSPLSLECTVEGTSNPNLYWYRQAAGRGLQLLFYSVGIGQISSEVPQNLSASRPQDRQFILSSKKLLLSDSGFYLCAWSGLATDTQYFGPGTRLTVL.

The chain links TRBV21-1 to TRBJ1-1; the table's D call, TRBD1, has no DNA check behind it. TRBV21-1 is listed as a pseudogene. CDR3 length: 15 amino acids. The DNA of the CDR3 is TGTGCCAGCAGCCTACCCGGACAGGGGGCCGCAGAAGCTTTCTTT. Its translation: CASSLPGQGAAEAFF.